Listed here are 24 T cell receptor beta chains from one sample, sequenced in a study of siplizumab effects on memory and regulatory T cells (dated by TCRdb to 2018 to 2020). The library was produced with the immunoSEQ multiplex PCR assay. Held by TCRdb, this immuneACCESS table contains in-frame sequences only and omits some clones. Under half of the omission traces to an unresolved V gene where checked; the cause of the rest is unknown. In this sample the table shows some 100,000 clones, about 90% of which occur a single time. Of the sample, 0.65% to 0.8% falls within the top ten clones. Sequences were obtained from Tregs sorted from blood. These receptors were collected from a human donor in good health.

The J gene is TRBJ1-1, the V gene TRBV5-4; a weak D match, TRBD1 (6 bases). CDR1 is SGHNT and CDR2 is YYREEE in the germline V gene (reference sequence). This CDR3 is 14 amino acids long. V lost 4 bases and J 6 bases, leaving 16 bases between the germline ends. CDR3 protein: CASSEGGGVSEAFF. The CDR3 coding sequence is TGTGCCAGCAGCGAAGGGGGAGGAGTCTCTGAAGCTTTCTTT.

The V call is TRBV19, the J call TRBJ1-1; D unresolved. Per the germline V gene, CDR1 is LNHDA and CDR2 is SQIVND (reference sequence). V dropped 7 bases and J dropped 1 base, with 10 bases sitting between them. CDR3 size: 13 residues. The CDR3 protein is CASTLLWNTEAFF. The CDR3 region has the DNA TGTGCCAGTACCCTACTCTGGAACACTGAAGCTTTCTTT.

This chain uses TRBV19 with TRBJ1-3, with D hard to call. This CDR3 spans 14 amino acids. The V gene lost 5 bases and the J gene lost 0 bases, with 8 bases spanning the gap. The germline V gene encodes CDR1 LNHDA and CDR2 SQIVND (reference sequence). As DNA, the CDR3 is TGTGCCAGTAGTGTACTGAGCTCTGGAAACACCATATATTTT. This gives the protein CASSVLSSGNTIYF.

The rearrangement uses TRBV14 and TRBJ2-3; D uncertain. The CDR3 loop spans 13 amino acids. Germline CDR1 reads SGHDN; CDR2 reads FVKESK. Trimming stripped 4 bases from V and 2 bases from J, with 7 bases between. For the CDR3, the DNA is TGTGCCAGCAGCCCCCCGAACACAGATACGCAGTATTTT. Its protein product is CASSPPNTDTQYF.

The J gene is TRBJ2-3, the V gene TRBV27; 8 bases match TRBD2. The CDR3 covers 17 residues. J was trimmed by 2 bases and V by 1 base; bases with no gene match: 8. CDR1 MNHEY and CDR2 SMNVEV come from the germline V gene (reference sequence). The CDR3 nucleotides are TGTGCCAGCAGTTTATACCCTCCTAGCGGGCCCACAGATACGCAGTATTTT. It encodes CASSLYPPSGPTDTQYF.

The genes are TRBV13 and TRBJ2-1; possible D gene TRBD2, 6 bases. The CDR3 has 16 amino acids. The ends were cut back, 4 bases at V and 0 bases at J, with 13 bases in the middle. Germline V gene lookup returns CDR1 PRHDT and CDR2 FYEKMQ (reference sequence). The CDR3 is CASSYGLSSSYNEQFF. The CDR3 nucleotides read TGTGCCAGCAGCTACGGACTATCCAGCTCCTACAATGAGCAGTTCTTC. Variable domain in full (rest from reference TRBV13 and TRBJ2-1): AAGVIQSPRHLIKEKRETATLKCYPIPRHDTVYWYQQGPGQDPQFLISFYEKMQSDKGSIPDRFSAQQFSDYHSELNMSSLELGDSALYFCASSYGLSSSYNEQFFGPGTRLTVL.

V gene TRBV5-4 combines with J gene TRBJ2-1; 8 bases map to TRBD2. The junction had 10 bases not matched to a gene; V was cut back by 3 bases and J by 8 bases. The CDR3 totals 15 residues. CDR1 and CDR2 (germline): SGHNT, YYREEE (reference sequence). The CDR3 reads CASSWQGLAAYEQFF. In nucleotides, the CDR3 is TGTGCCAGCAGCTGGCAAGGACTAGCCGCCTATGAGCAGTTCTTC.

The V and J genes are TRBV7-9 and TRBJ2-5; D may correspond to TRBD1 or TRBD2 (5 bases each). Trimming stripped 5 bases from V and 4 bases from J, with 26 bases between. Germline V gene sequence: CDR1 SEHNR, CDR2 FQNEAQ (reference sequence). The CDR3 has 18 amino acids. The CDR3, as DNA: TGTGCCAGCAGCCGGACGGCCGTGGGCAGGGCAGGGAGAGAGACCCAGTACTTC. It encodes CASSRTAVGRAGRETQYF.

The chain combines TRBV5-1 with TRBJ2-2; no firm D call. This CDR3 spans 13 amino acids. CDR1 and CDR2 (germline): SGHRS, YFSETQ. V was shortened by 0 bases and J by 4 bases, with 4 bases between the two germline ends. CDR3 nucleotides: TGCGCCAGCAGCTTGGAGATCACCGGGGAGCTGTTTTTT. This gives the protein CASSLEITGELFF.

The chain couples TRBV7-9 to TRBJ1-1; D is ambiguous. The germline gives CDR1 SEHNR, CDR2 FQNEAQ (reference sequence). The CDR3 extends over 15 amino acids. V lost 1 base to trimming and J lost 0 bases, with 9 bases between them. As DNA, the CDR3 is TGTGCCAGCAGCTTAGGTGTCGCGATGAACACTGAAGCTTTCTTT. It is translated as CASSLGVAMNTEAFF.

The rearrangement uses TRBV6-9 and TRBJ2-1, with D possibly matching TRBD2 (5 bases). CDR1 and CDR2 (germline): MNHGY, SVAAGI. Trimming took off 2 bases at V and 13 bases at J, with 9 bases between the two ends. The length of the CDR3 is 11 residues. DNA for the CDR3: TGTGCCAGCAGTTATATCGAGGGTCAGTTCTTC. Its protein is CASSYIEGQFF.

The gene calls are TRBV6-1 and TRBJ2-7; 8 bases agree with TRBD2. The trim removed 6 bases at V and 3 bases at J, leaving 10 bases unmatched. CDR3 size: 15 residues. CDR1 and CDR2 from the germline V gene are MNHNS and SASEGT. The DNA for the CDR3 is TGTGCCAGCAGCCCTATGGCTAGCGGGTTCTACGAGCAGTACTTC. Translation gives CASSPMASGFYEQYF.

The chain couples TRBV18 to TRBJ1-2; no firm D call. Germline V gene lookup returns CDR1 KGHSH and CDR2 LQKENI. The CDR3 is 14 residues long. V lost 2 bases, J lost 6 bases, and 13 bases lay in between. CDR3 protein: CASSPDGLLNGYTF. The CDR3 DNA reads TGTGCCAGCTCACCAGATGGATTGCTTAATGGCTACACCTTC.

The genes are TRBV2 and TRBJ2-2; D unresolved. Trimming pared 5 bases from V and 4 bases from J, leaving 8 bases between. The CDR3 runs 13 residues. Germline loops: CDR1 SNHLY, CDR2 FYNNEI. CDR3 in amino acids: CASSWLSTGELFF. CDR3 in DNA: TGTGCCAGCAGTTGGCTTAGCACCGGGGAGCTGTTTTTT.

In its sample, this clone was seen once. This sequence joins TRBV19 and TRBJ1-1; TRBD1 matches 7 bases. The ends lost 4 bases at V and 5 bases at J; junction bases unmatched: 7. The CDR3 runs to 14 residues. Germline V gene sequence: CDR1 LNHDA, CDR2 SQIVND (reference sequence). The CDR3: CASSRNRGFTEAFF. The DNA of the CDR3 is TGTGCCAGTAGTAGAAACAGGGGATTTACTGAAGCTTTCTTT.

The chain joins TRBV2 to TRBJ1-6; 8 bases align to TRBD1. Germline-derived CDR1 and CDR2 are SNHLY and FYNNEI. CDR3 length equals 14 residues. J gave up 10 bases and V 5 bases, and 7 bases lay outside the gene matches. The CDR3 DNA reads as TGTGCCAGCAGTTCCGACAGGGGACACTCACCCCTCCACTTT. Its translation is CASSSDRGHSPLHF.

The CDR3, as DNA: TGTGCCAGCAGCGGACAGGGGGCAGATACGCAGTATTTT. It translates to CASSGQGADTQYF. The rearrangement links TRBV2 to TRBJ2-3; TRBD1 matches 10 bases. The CDR3 consists of 13 residues. CDR1 is SNHLY, CDR2 FYNNEI, per germline. V dropped 6 bases and J dropped 4; count of bases not matched to a gene: 1.

The CDR3 spells CASSYGRQVNTEAFF. CDR3 DNA sequence: TGTGCCAGCAGTTACGGCCGACAGGTAAACACTGAAGCTTTCTTT. This chain connects TRBV6-5 to TRBJ1-1; weak D call: TRBD1 (6 bases). Between the trimmed V and J ends, which lost 2 bases and 2 bases, there was a span of 12 bases. Per the germline V gene, CDR1 is MNHEY and CDR2 is SVGAGI. The CDR3 extends over 15 amino acids.

The genes are TRBV4-2 and TRBJ2-2; 7 positions agree with TRBD2. The germline V gene encodes CDR1 LGHNA and CDR2 YNFKEQ. V shed 0 bases and J 1 base; nucleotides not matched to a gene: 5. The CDR3 has 17 amino acids. The CDR3 DNA sequence: TGTGCCAGCAGCCAAGATTTCGGGAGGAAGAACACCGGGGAGCTGTTTTTT. It specifies CASSQDFGRKNTGELFF.

The rearrangement uses TRBV7-8 and TRBJ2-5; D may be TRBD2 (5 bases). Germline lookup yields CDR1 SGHVS and CDR2 FQNEAQ. The CDR3 length is 14 residues. The V gene lost 4 bases and the J gene lost 0 bases, with 9 bases spanning the gap. The CDR3 nucleotides are TGTGCCAGCAGCTGGGAGTCGTACCAAGAGACCCAGTACTTC. Amino acid sequence: CASSWESYQETQYF.

The chain couples TRBV9 to TRBJ2-3; D gene uncertain. V was trimmed by 1 base and J by 0 bases, leaving 12 bases between them. This CDR3 region has 16 residues. Germline lookup yields CDR1 SGDLS and CDR2 YYNGEE. The CDR3 DNA is TGTGCCAGCAGCGTACTGGTGGGAACTAGCACAGATACGCAGTATTTT. Protein: CASSVLVGTSTDTQYF. Full variable domain (rest looked up from reference TRBV9 and TRBJ2-3): DSGVTQTPKHLITATGQRVTLRCSPRSGDLSVYWYQQSLDQGLQFLIQYYNGEERAKGNILERFSAQQFPDLHSELNLSSLELGDSALYFCASSVLVGTSTDTQYFGPGTRLTVL.

J is TRBJ2-1 and V is TRBV28, with 7 bases fitting TRBD1. CDR3 length: 16 residues. Germline values: CDR1 MDHEN, CDR2 SYDVKM. The trim removed 3 bases at V and 4 bases at J, leaving 9 bases unmatched. CDR3 sequence reads: CASSLYGTAPYNEQFF. The CDR3, as DNA: TGTGCCAGCAGTTTGTACGGGACAGCTCCTTACAATGAGCAGTTCTTC.

The chain has TRBV5-1 and TRBJ1-2; no firm D call. Germline-derived CDR1 and CDR2 are SGHRS and YFSETQ. The CDR3 is 14 amino acids. V dropped 4 bases and J dropped 8 bases, with 18 bases sitting between them. DNA for the CDR3: TGCGCCAGCAGCCTAGGTGAGTCCCGAGGCGGCTACACCTTC. It is translated as CASSLGESRGGYTF.

The V and J genes are TRBV28 and TRBJ2-1; perhaps TRBD1 as D (5 bases). Trimming removed 7 bases at V and 1 base at J, with 8 bases between. Germline V CDR1 and CDR2: MDHEN, SYDVKM. CDR3 length: 13 amino acids. The CDR3 here is CASTRQSYNEQFF. In DNA form, the CDR3 reads TGTGCCAGCACAAGACAGTCCTACAATGAGCAGTTCTTC.